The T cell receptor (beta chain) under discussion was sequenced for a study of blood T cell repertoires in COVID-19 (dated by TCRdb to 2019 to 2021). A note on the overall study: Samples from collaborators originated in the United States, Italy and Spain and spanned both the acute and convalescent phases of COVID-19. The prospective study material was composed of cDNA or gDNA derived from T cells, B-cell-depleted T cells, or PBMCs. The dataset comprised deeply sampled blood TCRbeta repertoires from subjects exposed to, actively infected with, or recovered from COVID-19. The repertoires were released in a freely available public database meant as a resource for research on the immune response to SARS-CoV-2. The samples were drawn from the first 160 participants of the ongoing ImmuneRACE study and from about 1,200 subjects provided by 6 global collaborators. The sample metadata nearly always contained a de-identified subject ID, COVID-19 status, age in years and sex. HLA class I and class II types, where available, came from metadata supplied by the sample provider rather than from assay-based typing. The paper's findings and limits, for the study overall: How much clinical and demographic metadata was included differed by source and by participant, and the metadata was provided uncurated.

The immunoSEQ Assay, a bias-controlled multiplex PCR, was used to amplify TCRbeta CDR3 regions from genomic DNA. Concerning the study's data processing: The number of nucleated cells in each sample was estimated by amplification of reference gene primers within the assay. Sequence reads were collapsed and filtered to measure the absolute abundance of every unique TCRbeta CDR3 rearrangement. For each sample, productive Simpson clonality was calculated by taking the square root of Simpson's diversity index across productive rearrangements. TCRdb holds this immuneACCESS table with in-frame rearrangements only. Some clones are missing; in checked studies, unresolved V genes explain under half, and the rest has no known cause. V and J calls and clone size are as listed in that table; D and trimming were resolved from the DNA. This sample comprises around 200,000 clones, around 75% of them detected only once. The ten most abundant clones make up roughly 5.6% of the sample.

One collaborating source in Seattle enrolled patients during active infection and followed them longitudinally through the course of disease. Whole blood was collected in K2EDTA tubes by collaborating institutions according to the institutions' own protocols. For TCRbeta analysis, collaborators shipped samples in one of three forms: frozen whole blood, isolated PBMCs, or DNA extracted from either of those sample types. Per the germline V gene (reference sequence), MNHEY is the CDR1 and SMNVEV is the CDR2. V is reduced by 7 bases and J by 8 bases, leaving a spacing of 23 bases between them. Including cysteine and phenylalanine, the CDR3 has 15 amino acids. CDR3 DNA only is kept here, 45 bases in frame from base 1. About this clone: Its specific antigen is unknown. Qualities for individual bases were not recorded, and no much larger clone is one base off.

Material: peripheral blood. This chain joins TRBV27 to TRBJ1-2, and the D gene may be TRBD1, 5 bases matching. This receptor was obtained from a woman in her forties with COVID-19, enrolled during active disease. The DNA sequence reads TGTGCCAGCAAGCCCTGGGGGGAGATGGGAGGGGGCTACACCTTC. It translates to CASKPWGEMGGGYTF.